This T cell receptor (beta chain) was sequenced during a study of shared clonotypes between healthy human individuals. The repertoire was sequenced with immunoSEQ multiplex PCR; TCRdb's copy has only in-frame clones and lacks some. Seen here are about 2.4 million clones, approximately 92% observed once, and the top ten hold more than 0.12%. CDR1 SGHRS and CDR2 YFSETQ come from the germline V gene. The CDR3 has 14 amino acids. Trimming shortened V by 0 bases and J by 8 bases, and 12 bases separated the two germline ends. With regard to this clone: Other DNA variants within this sample encode the same CDR3.

The source of this sequence is a young man in good health. J is TRBJ2-1 and V is TRBV5-1; D is possibly TRBD1 (6 bases). Material: naive CD4+ T cells sorted from blood. Documented subset: CD45RA+ positively selected. CDR3 residues: CASSLAAGVDEQFF. The CDR3, as DNA: TGCGCCAGCAGCTTGGCCGCAGGGGTGGATGAGCAGTTCTTC.